This T cell receptor (beta chain) was found in a study of response to subunit inactivated influenza vaccine. Study-wide points: The authors suggested that few new T cells are recruited per seasonal influenza vaccination.

TCRdb passed the RT-PCR reads through MiXCR, listing each CDR3 protein once. Among 650,000 to 850,000 distinct CDR3 sequences listed, approximately 15% were seen once. On this clonotype: Its cognate antigen is unknown.

The receptor comes from a man in his fifties or sixties who received an inactivated influenza vaccine. The starting material was PBMCs from blood, obtained approximately 15 days before vaccination.

CDR3 nucleotide sequence: TGTGCCAGCAGCGCCCGGCCCGCCCTTCACGAGCAGTACTTC. This gives the protein CASSARPALHEQYF. The rearrangement joins TRBV12-3 or TRBV12-4 to TRBJ2-7; unclear D gene. The CDR3 is made up of 14 amino acids. The V end was cut by 6 bases, the J end by 5 bases, with 17 bases between.